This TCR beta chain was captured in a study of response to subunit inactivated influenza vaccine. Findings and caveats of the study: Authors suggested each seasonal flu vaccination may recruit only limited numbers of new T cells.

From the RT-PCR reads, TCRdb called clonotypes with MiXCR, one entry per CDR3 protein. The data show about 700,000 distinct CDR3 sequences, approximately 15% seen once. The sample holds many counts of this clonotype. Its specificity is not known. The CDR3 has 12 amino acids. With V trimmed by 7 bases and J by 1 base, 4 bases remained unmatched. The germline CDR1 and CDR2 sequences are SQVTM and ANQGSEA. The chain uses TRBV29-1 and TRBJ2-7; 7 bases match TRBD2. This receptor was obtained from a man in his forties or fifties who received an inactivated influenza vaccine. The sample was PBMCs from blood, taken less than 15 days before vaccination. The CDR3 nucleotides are TGCAGCGCTGGGGACTATTCCTACGAGCAGTACTTC. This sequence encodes CSAGDYSYEQYF.